The following is a T cell receptor beta chain sequence with its context. Its antigen is unknown. The data stem from a study of PD-1 blockade in classical Hodgkin lymphoma. Overall study results and limits: Newly diagnosed patients were reported to start with lower TCR diversity than healthy donors. By C4D1, CD4+ diversity increased significantly, especially in complete responders.

Sequencing was performed with immunoSEQ multiplex PCR; in TCRdb, only in-frame clones are kept and a portion is missing. This sample has 25,000 to 35,000 clones, with 85% found just once. Specified time point: cycle 4 day 1 (C4D1), after about 6 weeks of nivolumab. Each of the patients experienced relapse following autologous stem cell transplantation, and their brentuximab vedotin exposure differed. Negative selection with magnetic separation was used to purify CD4+ T cells from thawed PBMCs. This TCR came from a human donor with classical Hodgkin lymphoma. The source material was CD4+ T cells from blood, sampled before the fourth cycle of nivolumab.

CDR3 sequence: CSVTGSTDTQYF. CDR3 DNA sequence: TGCAGCGTTACCGGGAGCACAGATACGCAGTATTTT. The chain carries TRBV29-1 and TRBJ2-3; the D is unclear. The germline V gene has CDR1 SQVTM and CDR2 ANQGSEA. This CDR3 has 12 amino acids. The V end lost 5 bases, the J end lost 0 bases, and 6 bases lay between the germline ends.